This T cell receptor beta chain was recorded in a study of radiation and T cells in renal cell carcinoma (TCRdb year 2020). Looking at the study overall: The samples were drawn from a clinical trial, where primary renal cell carcinomas were treated with 15 Gy of stereotactic body radiation therapy and then removed by nephrectomy 4 weeks afterward. In total, 50 to 60 samples, comprising around 25 tumors and roughly 27 peripheral blood samples, were subjected to TCR beta sequencing. A total of 4,016,671 unique CDR3 nucleotide sequences, encoding around 2.7 million unique CDR3 amino acid sequences, were found across all 55 or so samples.

About this clone: Its antigen specificity is not known. No per-base quality is available; no much larger clone lies one base away.

Via the germline V gene (reference sequence), CDR1 is SGHAT and CDR2 FQDESV. Inclusive of the bounding cysteine and phenylalanine, the CDR3 is 14 residues long. Here the CDR3 DNA is all that survives: 42 bases in frame from base 1. The V and J ends are trimmed by 4 bases and 0 bases, leaving 9 bases between them. What the research found in general, with its limitations: In blood, the top tumor clonotypes increased from baseline to 2 weeks after radiation and then shrank by 4 weeks, which suggests a temporary expansion of tumor-resident clones. Because the trial had a single-armed design, the trial could not examine how radiation dose or scheduling affected the TCR repertoire. No pretreatment tumor biopsies were available, so the baseline intratumoral presence of clonotypes could not be determined. Blood repertoire dynamics were not followed beyond 4 weeks after treatment.

This sample's time point label indicates: baseline pretreatment blood. This specimen's treatment or condition label, interpreted: 15 Gy SBRT to primary tumor, nephrectomy 4 weeks later. To track tumor-enriched clonotypes, serial peripheral blood was sampled from radiation-treated patients at baseline and at 2 weeks and 4 weeks after SBRT. Renal cell carcinoma with clear cell pathology was present in all patients. The QIAamp DNA Blood Mini Kit (Qiagen) was used to prepare genomic DNA for TCR sequencing. The analyses included just those samples that passed every quality control check. TCR beta libraries were generated from genomic DNA with the immunoSEQ kit, following the manufacturer's recommendations. For library preparation, a first multiplex PCR was performed with proprietary primers, followed by a second PCR in which unique barcodes were added, and bead cleanups were performed after each round. A positive control reaction and a negative control reaction, both provided in the kit, were run with every batch of samples. The final libraries were assessed on an Agilent 4200 TapeStation D1000 ScreenTape, pooled by volume, and quantified by qPCR. Sequencing was performed on an Illumina NextSeq500 using a MidOutput 150-cycle cartridge, with 156 Read1 cycles, 15 Index1 cycles, and the kit custom primers. The pooled library was loaded at roughly 1 pM with around 20% PhiX control spiked in. Per the source publication's procedure: The vendor-processed data were analyzed in R, and a clonotype was defined as all T cells that share the same CDR3 nucleotide sequence. In the clone abundance analyses, frequencies in each sample were normalized to that sample's 10,000 most abundant clones. Public T cell clones, which averaged fewer than five per sample, were removed prior to analysis. An abundance difference of at least 32-fold between compartments was the criterion for calling clonotypes tumor-enriched or baseline blood-enriched. Clonotypes expanded or contracted between blood time points were identified with a beta-binomial differential abundance model. The Baroni-Urbani and Buser coefficient was used to measure tumor-blood repertoire similarity, and groups were compared with two-tailed Wilcoxon tests in R. TCRdb re-hosts the immuneACCESS table, in-frame sequences only. Its copies lack some clones; in the studies checked, an unresolved V gene accounts for under half of them, and the cause for the rest is not known. V and J calls plus clone size are reproduced from that table; the DNA served to infer D and trimming. The sample contains about 130,000 clones, approximately 90% of them found a single time. The biggest ten clones account for more than 10% of the sample.

This sequence was found in a woman between 45 and 65 years old with renal cell carcinoma. The sequence links TRBV11-1 to TRBJ1-2; the D gene remains uncertain. The specimen comprised blood, sampled from a patient whose treatment included radiotherapy and nephrectomy. The base sequence is TGTGCCAGCAGCTCCGTCGCGGCTAACTATGGCTACACCTTC. It translates to CASSSVAANYGYTF.